This section outlines one T cell receptor beta chain sequence together with its context. These data belong to a study of blood T cell repertoires in COVID-19. On the study more broadly: Some COVID-19 samples were acute and others convalescent; all came from the United States, Italy and Spain. The cDNA or gDNA used as material had been derived from T cells, B-cell-depleted T cells, or PBMCs.

The authors' processing: Amplification from reference gene primers served as the basis for estimated nucleated cell counts. Assay used: immunoSEQ multiplex PCR; TCRdb lists only in-frame clones, some missing. From that table come the V and J calls and clone size; the DNA was used to work out D and trimming. The sample includes tens of thousands of clones, around nine tenths of them seen just once. V dropped 3 bases and J dropped 4 bases, with 15 bases sitting between them. Germline CDR1 DFQATT, CDR2 SNEGSKA (reference sequence). The CDR3 is 15 residues long. The genes are TRBV20-1 and TRBJ1-4; D not certain. This clonotype was sampled from a man aged 50-59 years with acute or convalescent COVID-19. The sample taken for sequencing was peripheral blood. CDR3 nucleotides: TGCAGTGCTAGTTGGCAGACCGGGATTAATGAAAAACTGTTTTTT. It yields the protein CSASWQTGINEKLFF.